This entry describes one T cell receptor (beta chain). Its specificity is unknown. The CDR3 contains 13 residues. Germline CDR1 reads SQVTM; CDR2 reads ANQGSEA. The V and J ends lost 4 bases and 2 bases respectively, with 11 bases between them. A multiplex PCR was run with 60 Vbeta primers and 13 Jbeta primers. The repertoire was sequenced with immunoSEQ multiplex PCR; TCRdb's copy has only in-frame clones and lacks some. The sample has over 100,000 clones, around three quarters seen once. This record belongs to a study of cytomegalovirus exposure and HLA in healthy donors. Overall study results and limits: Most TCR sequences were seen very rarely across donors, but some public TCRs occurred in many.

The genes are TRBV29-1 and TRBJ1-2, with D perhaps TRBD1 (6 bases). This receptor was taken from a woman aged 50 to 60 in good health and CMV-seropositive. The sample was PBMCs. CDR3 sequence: CSVGTASNYGYTF. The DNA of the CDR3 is TGCAGCGTTGGGACAGCCTCAAACTATGGCTACACCTTC.